This T cell receptor (beta chain) was observed in a study of vaccination effects on CD4 cells after COVID-19. This CDR3 spans 16 amino acids. The ends lost 2 bases at V and 5 bases at J; junction bases unmatched: 8. Germline V gene sequence: CDR1 KGHSH, CDR2 LQKENI. Expansion with viral peptide pools was applied to antigen-specific CD4+ T cells by the ViraFEST assay prior to sequencing. On roughly day 10 of culture, CD4+ T cells were separated out. Nucleocapsid antibody tests were negative, and the vaccine recipients had no prior SARS-CoV-2 infection. Profiling relied on immunoSEQ multiplex PCR, and the TCRdb table lists in-frame clones only, not all of them. The table records roughly 53,000 clones, 75% to 80% of them present only once. A note on this clone: The antigen is undetermined.

The clonotype originates from a human donor who received a COVID-19 vaccine. This specimen was CD4+ T cells from PBMCs cultured with HCoV-OC43 spike peptides, taken before COVID-19 vaccination. This sample's subset: HCoV-OC43 spike overlapping peptide pool stimulation. The gene calls are TRBV18 and TRBJ2-3, with TRBD1 matching 9 bases. The CDR3 sequence is CASSPVGTGFGDTQYF. The CDR3 DNA sequence: TGTGCCAGCTCACCAGTGGGGACAGGGTTCGGAGATACGCAGTATTTT. Looking up the rest from reference TRBV18 and TRBJ2-3 gives the full variable domain: NAGVMQNPRHLVRRRGQEARLRCSPMKGHSHVYWYRQLPEEGLKFMVYLQKENIIDESGMPKERFSAEFPKEGPSILRIQQVVRGDSAAYFCASSPVGTGFGDTQYFGPGTRLTVL.